The sequence of this T cell receptor beta chain was determined in a study of breast tumors, draining lymph nodes, adjacent tissues. V dropped 5 bases and J dropped 4; count of bases not matched to a gene: 11. The CDR3 length is 15 residues. Germline loops: CDR1 SGHTA, CDR2 FQGTGA. There are many counts of this clonotype. As yet, its antigen is unknown. Samples came from axillary lymph nodes draining the breast cancer. Regarding the study as a whole: Tumors had less TCR diversity than lymph nodes, more than nontumor tissue. Luminal-like breast cancer showed significantly greater tumor-nontumor repertoire similarity than basal-like breast cancer did.

A single record per CDR3 protein comes from TCRdb applying MiXCR to the multiplex PCR reads. The sample carries about 89,000 distinct CDR3 sequences, around 29% recorded once. The chain joins TRBV7-3 to TRBJ2-7, with 7 bases matching TRBD2. The sequence derives from a female donor with breast cancer. Some clones in this sample may be carry-over from other donors' samples. The sequencing sample was made of axillary lymph node tissue. The CDR3 here is CASSLGSGVFYEQYF. As DNA, the CDR3 is TGTGCCAGCAGCCTAGGGAGCGGGGTTTTTTACGAGCAGTACTTC.